The 10 T cell receptor beta chains given below trace back to one sample, sequenced in a study of T-cell reconstitution after alpha-beta-depleted transplantation in children. Preparation of the TCRbeta library used unique molecular identifiers. Using its own MiXCR run on the PCR reads, TCRdb lists one record per CDR3 protein. The sample has 180,000 or so distinct CDR3 sequences; roughly 6% are singletons. Here the sequenced sample was PBMCs, taken before TCRalphabeta/CD19-depleted stem cell transplant. The receptor set was obtained from a girl under three years old with combined immunodeficiency, due to receive a stem cell transplant.

This clonotype was observed many times. The J gene is TRBJ2-7, the V gene TRBV7-2; D unclear. The CDR3 has 15 amino acids. CDR1 SGHTA and CDR2 FQGNSA come from the germline V gene. Trimming shortened V by 1 base and J by 0 bases, and 10 bases separated the two germline ends. The CDR3 region has the DNA TGTGCCAGCAGCTTAGAATCGCGGTTCTCCTACGAGCAGTACTTC. Protein: CASSLESRFSYEQYF.

This clonotype came up many times. The gene calls are TRBV3-1 and TRBJ2-7; a weak D match, TRBD2 (6 bases). V was trimmed by 4 bases and J by 1 base, leaving 14 bases between them. This CDR3 has 15 amino acids. Per germline, CDR1 LGHDT and CDR2 YNNKEL (reference sequence). CDR3 amino acids: CASSPGTHLSYEQYF. The CDR3 DNA sequence: TGTGCCAGCAGCCCCGGGACTCATCTGTCCTACGAGCAGTACTTC.

In its sample, this clonotype was seen many times. The rearrangement uses TRBV27 and TRBJ2-7; possible D gene TRBD2, 7 bases. The CDR3 is 16 amino acids. Germline loops: CDR1 MNHEY, CDR2 SMNVEV (reference sequence). Trimming left V 1 base short and J 3 bases short, with 16 bases between. This CDR3 is CASSLFGGAGHYEQYF. The DNA for the CDR3 is TGTGCCAGCAGTTTATTTGGGGGGGCAGGGCACTACGAGCAGTACTTC.

This clonotype was counted at least ten times. The chain combines TRBV7-3 with TRBJ2-7, with TRBD1 identical over 7 bases. J was trimmed by 4 bases and V by 5 bases; bases with no gene match: 20. There are 18 residues in the CDR3. Per the germline V gene, CDR1 is SGHTA and CDR2 is FQGTGA. The CDR3 DNA reads as TGTGCCAGCAGCATACCATGGCGGACAGGTCAACCTCCATACGAGCAGTACTTC. It is translated as CASSIPWRTGQPPYEQYF.

The J gene is TRBJ2-1, the V gene TRBV25-1; either TRBD1 or TRBD2 may fit D (5 bases each). Deletions cut 0 bases from V and 4 bases from J, with 16 bases between. The CDR3 totals 17 residues. Germline V gene sequence: CDR1 MGHDK, CDR2 SYGVNS. The CDR3 DNA reads TGTGCCAGCAGTGAATATGTGGGGGTCGGTATATACAATGAGCAGTTCTTC. Its translation: CASSEYVGVGIYNEQFF.

This clonotype came up many times. The gene calls are TRBV7-9 and TRBJ2-7, with 7 positions matching TRBD1. CDR1 SEHNR and CDR2 FQNEAQ come from the germline V gene (reference sequence). The CDR3 has 15 amino acids. V gave up 2 bases and J gave up 7 bases; unmatched junction bases: 11. CDR3 in DNA: TGTGCCAGCAGCTTAATTACCCAGGGGGTATGGGAGCAGTACTTC. As protein: CASSLITQGVWEQYF.

Ten or more counts support this clonotype. The rearrangement joins TRBV27 to TRBJ2-1; 15 nucleotides agree with TRBD2. CDR1 is MNHEY and CDR2 is SMNVEV in the germline V gene (reference sequence). This CDR3 has 20 amino acids. Trimming removed 5 bases from V and 6 bases from J; junction bases left unmatched: 17. The DNA for the CDR3 is TGTGCCAGCAGTCGACCGGGACTAGCGGGAGGTGGCCGGTGGAGCAATGAGCAGTTCTTC. This sequence encodes CASSRPGLAGGGRWSNEQFF.

This clonotype was seen repeatedly, ten times or more. The chain couples TRBV27 to TRBJ2-1, with 13 bases identical to TRBD2. Germline V gene sequence: CDR1 MNHEY, CDR2 SMNVEV (reference sequence). Unmatched junction bases numbered 5, after V lost 5 bases and J lost 7 bases. The length of the CDR3 is 15 residues. The CDR3 bases are TGTGCCAGCAGTCCGGGGACTAGCGGGAAAAATGAGCAGTTCTTC. It encodes CASSPGTSGKNEQFF.

The J gene is TRBJ2-7, the V gene TRBV9, with a possible D match to TRBD1 (5 bases). CDR3 length equals 14 residues. V lost 0 bases and J 2 bases, leaving 9 bases between the germline ends. CDR1 and CDR2 from the germline V gene are SGDLS and YYNGEE. The CDR3 coding sequence is TGTGCCAGCAGCGTAGTGGCAGGGACCTACGAGCAGTACTTC. This translates into CASSVVAGTYEQYF.

This clonotype was observed at least ten times. CDR3 coding DNA: TGCAGTGCTCCAGGTCAAGGGACGGGGAGACCTTACCAAGAGACCCAGTACTTC. It translates to CSAPGQGTGRPYQETQYF. V is TRBV20-1 and J is TRBJ2-5; D possibly uses TRBD1 or TRBD2 (5 bases each). The CDR3 extends over 18 amino acids. Trimming took 5 bases from V and 0 from J, leaving 25 bases between them. Germline CDR1 and CDR2: DFQATT and SNEGSKA (reference sequence).